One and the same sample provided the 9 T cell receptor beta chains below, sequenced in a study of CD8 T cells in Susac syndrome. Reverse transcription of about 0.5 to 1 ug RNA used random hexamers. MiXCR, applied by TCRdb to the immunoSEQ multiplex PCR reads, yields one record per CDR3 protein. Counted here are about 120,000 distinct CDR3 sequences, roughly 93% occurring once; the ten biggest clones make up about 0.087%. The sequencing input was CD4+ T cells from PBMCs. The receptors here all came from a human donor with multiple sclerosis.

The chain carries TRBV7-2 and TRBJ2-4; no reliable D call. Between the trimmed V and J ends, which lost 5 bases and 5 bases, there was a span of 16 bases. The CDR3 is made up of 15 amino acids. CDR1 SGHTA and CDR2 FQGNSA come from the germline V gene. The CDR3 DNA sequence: TGTGCCAGCAGCAAAGGGTCGGCGGTACAAAACATTCAGTACTTC. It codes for CASSKGSAVQNIQYF.

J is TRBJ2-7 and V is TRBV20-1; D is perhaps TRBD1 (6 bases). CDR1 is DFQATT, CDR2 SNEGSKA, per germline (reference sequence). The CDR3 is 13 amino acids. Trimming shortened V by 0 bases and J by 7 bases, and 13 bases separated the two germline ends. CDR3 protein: CSARDYRVGEQYF. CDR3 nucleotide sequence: TGCAGTGCTAGAGATTACAGGGTGGGGGAGCAGTACTTC.

CDR3 in amino acids: CASSYSNRGGQPQHF. The CDR3 region has the DNA TGTGCCAGCAGTTACTCGAACAGGGGCGGTCAGCCCCAGCATTTT. The chain recombines TRBV6-2 or TRBV6-3 with TRBJ1-5; TRBD1 matches at 7 bases. CDR3 length: 15 amino acids. J gave up 6 bases and V 0 bases, and 5 bases lay outside the gene matches. CDR1 is MNHEY and CDR2 is SVGEGT in the germline V gene.

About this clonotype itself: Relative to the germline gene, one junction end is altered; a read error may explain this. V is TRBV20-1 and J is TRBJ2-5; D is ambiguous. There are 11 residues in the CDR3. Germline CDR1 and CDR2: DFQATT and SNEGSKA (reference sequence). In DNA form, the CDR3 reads TGCAGCGCTAAGGCAGGAGAGACCCAGTACTTC. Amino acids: CSAKAGETQYF.

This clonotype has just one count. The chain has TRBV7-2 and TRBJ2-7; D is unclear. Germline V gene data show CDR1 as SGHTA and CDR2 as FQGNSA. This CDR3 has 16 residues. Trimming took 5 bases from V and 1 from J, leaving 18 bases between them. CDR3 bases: TGTGCCAGCAGCGACCCCCATAGAGGTGGGTCCTACGAGCAGTACTTC. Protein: CASSDPHRGGSYEQYF.

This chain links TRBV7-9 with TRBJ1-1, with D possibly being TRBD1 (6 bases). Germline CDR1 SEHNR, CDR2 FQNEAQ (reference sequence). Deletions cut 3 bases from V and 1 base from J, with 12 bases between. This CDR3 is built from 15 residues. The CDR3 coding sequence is TGTGCCAGCAGCTTGGCCGGGGGACAGAACACTGAAGCTTTCTTT. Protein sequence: CASSLAGGQNTEAFF.

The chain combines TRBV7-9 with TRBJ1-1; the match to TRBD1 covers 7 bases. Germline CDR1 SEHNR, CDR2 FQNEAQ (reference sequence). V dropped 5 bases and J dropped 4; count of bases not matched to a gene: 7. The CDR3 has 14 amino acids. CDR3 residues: CASSATGRATEAFF. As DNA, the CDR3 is TGTGCCAGCAGCGCGACAGGGCGAGCCACTGAAGCTTTCTTT.

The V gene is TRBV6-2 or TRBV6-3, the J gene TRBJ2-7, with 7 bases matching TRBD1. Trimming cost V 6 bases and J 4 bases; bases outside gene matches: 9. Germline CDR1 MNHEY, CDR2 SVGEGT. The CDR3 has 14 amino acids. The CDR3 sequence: CASRGGLGAYEQYF. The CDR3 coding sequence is TGTGCCAGCAGAGGGGGCCTTGGCGCTTACGAGCAGTACTTC.

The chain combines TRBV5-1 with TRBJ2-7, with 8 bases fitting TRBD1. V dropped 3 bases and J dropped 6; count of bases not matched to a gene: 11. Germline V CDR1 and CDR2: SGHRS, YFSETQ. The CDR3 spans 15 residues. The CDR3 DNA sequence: TGCGCCAGCAGCTGGTCATCAGGGGGCGCGGTCGAGCAGTACTTC. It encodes CASSWSSGGAVEQYF.